The entry that follows covers one TCR beta chain sequence. The use of a sample-barcoded 5' primer and a J-beta primer mix characterized a second PCR of about 6 to 11 cycles. Using its own MiXCR run on the 5' RACE reads, TCRdb lists one record per CDR3 protein. The sample has just over 800,000 distinct CDR3 sequences, 60% to 80% seen once. CDR3 length: 17 residues. V was shortened by 2 bases and J by 2 bases, with 17 bases between the two germline ends. Germline V CDR1 and CDR2: MNHEY, SMNVEV (reference sequence). The data are from a study of blood T cells in healthy people across ages. The receptor's source is a man younger than 45 in good health. The sample comprised blood. This rearrangement joins TRBV27 to TRBJ2-3; D perhaps matches TRBD2 (6 bases). The CDR3 loop is CASSLNPSGVLTDTQYF. The CDR3 DNA is TGTGCCAGCAGTTTAAACCCCTCGGGGGTGCTCACAGATACGCAGTATTTT.